This entry concerns a single TCR beta chain. Other DNA sequences in this sample translate to the same CDR3. CDR1 and CDR2 (germline): SGHDN, FVKESK. V shed 3 bases and J shed 7 bases, with 22 bases lying between them. The CDR3 is 16 amino acids. Original methodology: The assay estimated nucleated cells by amplifying reference gene primers. Data came from immunoSEQ multiplex PCR; TCRdb stores just in-frame clones and leaves some out. V and J calls and clone size are as listed in that table; D and trimming were resolved from the DNA. The table has over 200,000 clones, roughly 84% seen once. The entry originates in a study of blood T cell repertoires in COVID-19. Study-wide background: PBMCs, B-cell-depleted T cells, or T cells provided the cDNA or gDNA that made up the material.

The rearrangement links TRBV14 to TRBJ2-7, with a possible D match to TRBD1 (6 bases). Sample: peripheral blood. The clonotype comes from a man aged 35 to 55 with active or convalescent COVID-19. CDR3 protein: CASSQDLGARVWEQYF. In DNA, the CDR3 is TGTGCCAGCAGCCAGGACCTGGGGGCCCGGGTATGGGAGCAGTACTTC. The whole variable domain, remainder taken from reference TRBV14 and TRBJ2-7, is EAGVTQFPSHSVIEKGQTVTLRCDPISGHDNLYWYRRVMGKEIKFLLHFVKESKQDESGMPNNRFLAERTGGTYSTLKVQPAELEDSGVYFCASSQDLGARVWEQYFGPGTRLTVT.